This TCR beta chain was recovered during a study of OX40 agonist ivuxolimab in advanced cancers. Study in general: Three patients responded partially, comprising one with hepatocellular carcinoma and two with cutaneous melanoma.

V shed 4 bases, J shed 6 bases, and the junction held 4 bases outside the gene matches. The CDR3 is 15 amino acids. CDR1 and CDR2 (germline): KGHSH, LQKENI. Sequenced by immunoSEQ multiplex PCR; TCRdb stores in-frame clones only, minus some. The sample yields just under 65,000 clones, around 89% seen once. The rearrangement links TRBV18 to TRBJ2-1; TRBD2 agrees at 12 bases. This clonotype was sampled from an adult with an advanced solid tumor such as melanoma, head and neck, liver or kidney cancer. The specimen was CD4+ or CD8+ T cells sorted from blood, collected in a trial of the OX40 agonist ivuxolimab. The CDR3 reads CASSRGLAGTNEQFF. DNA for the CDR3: TGTGCCAGCTCACGGGGACTAGCGGGTACCAATGAGCAGTTCTTC.